This TCR beta chain comes out of a study of circulating CD8 cells and anti-PD-1 response in melanoma. The QIAseq Immune Repertoire TCR panel built the libraries from around 15 ng of total RNA. TCRdb redid the calling of the reads with MiXCR, one entry per CDR3 protein. The sample gives about 1,800 distinct CDR3 sequences, about 7.4% of which show up once; less than 9% is in the top ten. Four subsets defined by PD-1 and/or TIGIT were sorted from live CD3+CD8+TCRalphabeta+ cells. This clonotype is labeled as large. The length of the CDR3 is 16 residues. Germline CDR1 reads MDHEN; CDR2 reads SYDVKM. The V end lost 3 bases, the J end lost 2 bases, and 16 bases lay between the germline ends.

This clonotype was sampled from a human donor with melanoma. Source: CD8+ T cells from PBMCs, taken at baseline or after one month of anti-PD-1 therapy (not recorded which). The chain combines TRBV28 with TRBJ2-5; either TRBD1 or TRBD2 may fit D (5 bases each). This CDR3 reads CASSFLGDGRQETQYF. CDR3 nucleotides: TGTGCCAGCAGTTTTCTCGGGGACGGAAGGCAAGAGACCCAGTACTTC. The entire variable domain, with the rest obtained from reference TRBV28 and TRBJ2-5, is as follows: DVKVTQSSRYLVKRTGEKVFLECVQDMDHENMFWYRQDPGLGLRLIYFSYDVKMKEKGDIPEGYSVSREKKERFSLILESASTNQTSMYLCASSFLGDGRQETQYFGPGTRLLVL.